This T cell receptor (beta chain) was sequenced during a study of neoadjuvant anti-PD-1 for oral cavity cancer (dated by TCRdb to the early 2020s). Some background on the complete study: Before undergoing curative-intent surgical resection, most patients got three to four biweekly nivolumab doses at 3 mg/kg. A fourth nivolumab dose was given around day 43 to patients without progression, and definitive surgical resection was performed in those patients on days 50-56. Under RECIST 1.1, a patient counted as a responder if showing complete response, partial response or stable disease, and as a non-responder if showing progression. There were 12 patients in the parent correlative cohort, and the response rate was around 30%.

Comments on this clone: This clone's antigen is unknown. Base-call qualities are not available, and no considerably larger clone is one nucleotide away.

Results the study describes overall, beyond this receptor: After neoadjuvant nivolumab, T cell clonality (Gini index) in PBMCs was significantly higher in non-responders than in responders. Higher pretreatment blood Treg/Th17 ratios correlated with both higher pretreatment blood TCRbeta clonality and lower post-treatment tumor TCRbeta clonality. The TCR analyses had only a few patients in each response group, and the authors called for validation in larger cohorts.

For deep sequencing of PBMC libraries, mostly 450 to 600 ng of input genomic DNA was used, and six replicates were run per sample. Following the manufacturer's instructions, the team built TCRbeta libraries using the immunoSEQ hsTCRbeta kit. Sequencing of the completed libraries took place using an Illumina NovaSeq 6000 S4 flow cell after they had been pooled to approximately 2.8 nM. On the authors' methods: The immunoSEQ Analyzer handled quality control and preprocessing of the raw data. The analysis was restricted to productive rearrangements, with each unique CDR3 amino acid sequence defining a clonotype. Using the R package tcR, the researchers computed the Gini-Simpson index as their estimate of repertoire clonality. Student's t test was used to compare Gini indices, and Pearson correlation was used to assess associations with tumor size change. This is the immuneACCESS table as TCRdb keeps it, with only in-frame sequences that have V and J called. A part of the clones is gone; compared with another copy, unresolved V genes explain less than half, and the rest is unexplained. V, J and clone size are those of that table, while D and trimming were read from the DNA. The sample table contains about 12,000 clones; only one count was recorded for 71% of them. 2.6% of the sample is held by the ten biggest clonotypes.

The sample's time point, from its label and the paper: after neoadjuvant nivolumab, at surgical resection. Patients were newly diagnosed with stage II-IVA oral cavity squamous cell carcinoma and had received no prior systemic or radiation treatment. The cohort consisted of patients with HPV-negative, locally advanced oral cavity squamous cell carcinoma. No culture maintenance or expansion was done, as the peripheral blood mononuclear cells went straight to analysis. Samples came from a longitudinal correlative study of a single-arm phase II trial of neoadjuvant nivolumab in oral cavity squamous cell carcinoma. Subject-matched pre- and post-treatment PBMCs and tumors from three responders and three non-responders underwent genomic DNA-based TCRbeta sequencing. Peripheral blood mononuclear cells were drawn once before nivolumab treatment and a second time after treatment, when surgery took place. The Maxwell RSC DNA from Cells kit was used to isolate genomic DNA from PBMCs.

The CDR3 contains 17 residues, cysteine and phenylalanine counted. Just the 51-base CDR3 DNA is kept, in frame starting at base 1. V has 4 bases trimmed and J has 3 bases trimmed; junction bases matching no gene number 9. According to the germline V gene, CDR1 reads SGHTA and CDR2 reads FQGTGA. The chain links TRBV7-3 with TRBJ2-1; 10 bases in the junction line up with TRBD2. This clonotype was obtained from a person aged 35 to 85 with oral cavity squamous cell carcinoma. The material sequenced was PBMCs, taken after nivolumab (anti-PD-1) treatment. Here the CDR3 is given as CASSSLGSGGVYNEQFF. The bases are TGTGCCAGCAGCTCCCTGGGGAGCGGGGGGGTCTACAATGAGCAGTTCTTC.